One sample yielded the 14 T cell receptor beta chains listed below, sequenced in a study of cytomegalovirus exposure and HLA in healthy donors. PCR amplification relied on 60 Vbeta primers (plus 13 Jbeta primers). Data came from immunoSEQ multiplex PCR; TCRdb stores just in-frame clones and leaves some out. Seen here are approximately 240,000 clones, about four fifths observed once, and the top ten hold 4.5% to 6%. The sequenced material came from PBMCs. The receptors were gathered from a woman aged 35 to 49 in good health and CMV-seropositive.

This clone has more than one count but fewer than ten. The rearrangement links TRBV5-6 to TRBJ2-7; weak D call: TRBD1 (6 bases). This CDR3 spans 13 amino acids. Trimming stripped 4 bases from V and 9 bases from J, with 17 bases between. CDR1 and CDR2 (germline): SGHDT, YYEEEE. The CDR3 DNA reads TGTGCCAGCAGCCCGGGACAATCTTCTGGGCAGTACTTC. Translating gives CASSPGQSSGQYF. The full variable domain, in which reference TRBV5-6 and TRBJ2-7 provide the parts outside the CDR3, is DAGVTQSPTHLIKTRGQQVTLRCSPKSGHDTVSWYQQALGQGPQFIFQYYEEEERQRGNFPDRFSGHQFPNYSSELNVNALLLGDSALYLCASSPGQSSGQYFGPGTRLTVT.

The chain is built from TRBV28 and TRBJ2-7, with 9 bases identical to TRBD1. Germline CDR1 reads MDHEN; CDR2 reads SYDVKM. This CDR3 spans 14 amino acids. Unmatched junction bases numbered 4, after V lost 5 bases and J lost 2 bases. The chain's CDR3 is CASSIGQGPYEQYF. CDR3 sequence (DNA): TGTGCCAGCAGTATAGGACAGGGGCCCTACGAGCAGTACTTC.

The chain recombines TRBV7-3 with TRBJ2-2; 7 bases agree with TRBD2. Germline CDR1 and CDR2: SGHTA and FQGTGA. The CDR3 contains 16 residues. J gave up 1 base and V 4 bases, and 6 bases lay outside the gene matches. Here the CDR3 DNA reads TGTGCCAGCAGCTCGAACGGGGGGTGGAACACCGGGGAGCTGTTTTTT. It codes for CASSSNGGWNTGELFF.

J is TRBJ1-1 and V is TRBV29-1; 7 bases map to TRBD1. V shed 7 bases, J shed 5 bases, and the junction held 7 bases outside the gene matches. This CDR3 contains 12 residues. In germline, CDR1 is SQVTM, CDR2 ANQGSEA. In DNA form, the CDR3 reads TGCAGCGGAAAGACAGGGAGGACTGAAGCTTTCTTT. Translated, it gives CSGKTGRTEAFF.

Comments on this clone: At one end, the junction sequence differs from germline, possibly due to a read error. The chain recombines TRBV7-9 with TRBJ2-3; 8 bases fit TRBD1. The CDR3 consists of 16 residues. The germline V gene encodes CDR1 SEHNR and CDR2 FQNEAQ (reference sequence). CDR3 region: CSSSLRTGSTTDTQYF. The CDR3 nucleotides read TGTTCCAGCAGTCTGAGGACAGGGTCGACCACAGATACGCAGTATTTT. The full variable domain, rest sourced from reference TRBV7-9 and TRBJ2-3, is DTGVSQNPRHKITKRGQNVTFRCDPISEHNRLYWYRQTLGQGPEFLTYFQNEAQLEKSRLLSDRFSAERPKGSFSTLEIQRTEQGDSAMYLCSSSLRTGSTTDTQYFGPGTRLTVL.

The V gene is TRBV7-9, the J gene TRBJ2-3; 9 nucleotides line up with TRBD1. In germline, CDR1 is SEHNR, CDR2 FQNEAQ (reference sequence). Trimming took 7 bases from V and 4 from J; bases not matched to a gene: 15. The CDR3 contains 17 residues. The DNA of the CDR3 is TGTGCCAGCACCTTGGCTCCCGGGACAGGGCTCCCAGATACGCAGTATTTT. It translates to CASTLAPGTGLPDTQYF.

The CDR3 region is CAWSIGGHSGNTIYF. Written as DNA, the CDR3 is TGTGCCTGGAGTATAGGGGGACACTCTGGAAACACCATATATTTT. J is TRBJ1-3 and V is TRBV30, with a possible D match to TRBD1 (6 bases). Germline V gene lookup returns CDR1 GTSNPN and CDR2 SVGIG (reference sequence). Trimming shortened V by 2 bases and J by 0 bases, and 11 bases separated the two germline ends. The CDR3 is 15 amino acids.

This clone was observed a few times. The chain recombines TRBV9 with TRBJ1-2; D gene uncertain. The germline gives CDR1 SGDLS, CDR2 YYNGEE. Between the trimmed V and J ends, which lost 4 bases and 4 bases, there was a span of 11 bases. The CDR3 sequence is 13 residues long. DNA for the CDR3: TGTGCCAGCAGCCCCGCAGGCCCCTATGGCTACACCTTC. Amino acid sequence: CASSPAGPYGYTF.

CDR3 DNA: TGTGCCTGGAGCGGACAGGATGGAAACACCATATATTTT. This encodes CAWSGQDGNTIYF. The chain is built from TRBV30 and TRBJ1-3; 7 nucleotides match TRBD1. Germline V gene sequence: CDR1 GTSNPN, CDR2 SVGIG (reference sequence). The ends lost 3 bases at V and 3 bases at J; junction bases unmatched: 2. CDR3 length: 13 residues.

This chain joins TRBV11-2 and TRBJ1-1; 7 bases are a match to TRBD1. J gave up 4 bases and V 7 bases, and 15 bases lay outside the gene matches. The CDR3 consists of 16 residues. CDR1 is SGHAT and CDR2 is FQNNGV in the germline V gene. CDR3 in amino acids: CASTSRFAGGSTEAFF. The CDR3 bases are TGTGCCAGCACCTCACGGTTCGCAGGGGGGAGCACTGAAGCTTTCTTT.

The gene calls are TRBV6-4 and TRBJ1-1; weak D call: TRBD1 (5 bases). The CDR3 spans 14 residues. Trimming removed 6 bases from V and 4 bases from J, with 15 bases in between. Per germline, CDR1 MRHNA and CDR2 SNTAGT. CDR3 protein: CASRLEGDATEAFF. In nucleotides, the CDR3 is TGTGCCAGCAGGCTGGAAGGGGATGCCACTGAAGCTTTCTTT.

The V and J genes are TRBV2 and TRBJ1-5; TRBD1 matches 12 bases. Per the germline V gene, CDR1 is SNHLY and CDR2 is FYNNEI. V was clipped by 3 bases and J by 1 base; unmatched bases: 1. The CDR3 spans 16 residues. CDR3 in DNA: TGTGCCAGCAGTGAGGGACAGGGGGCAAGCAATCAGCCCCAGCATTTT. It is translated as CASSEGQGASNQPQHF.

The rearrangement links TRBV7-8 to TRBJ1-5; 7 bases align to TRBD1. This CDR3 is built from 16 residues. V shed 6 bases and J 0 bases; nucleotides not matched to a gene: 8. Germline lookup yields CDR1 SGHVS and CDR2 FQNEAQ. The chain's CDR3 is CASRPEGANSNQPQHF. CDR3 nucleotides: TGTGCCAGCAGACCAGAGGGGGCAAATAGCAATCAGCCCCAGCATTTT.

This chain joins TRBV11-1 and TRBJ2-7; 10 bases are a match to TRBD1. Trimming removed 5 bases from V and 4 bases from J; junction bases left unmatched: 11. CDR1 is SGHAT and CDR2 is FQDESV in the germline V gene (reference sequence). The CDR3 is 16 residues long. CDR3 protein: CASSQGGQGTIYEQYF. Written as DNA, the CDR3 is TGTGCCAGCAGCCAGGGGGGACAGGGGACGATTTACGAGCAGTACTTC.